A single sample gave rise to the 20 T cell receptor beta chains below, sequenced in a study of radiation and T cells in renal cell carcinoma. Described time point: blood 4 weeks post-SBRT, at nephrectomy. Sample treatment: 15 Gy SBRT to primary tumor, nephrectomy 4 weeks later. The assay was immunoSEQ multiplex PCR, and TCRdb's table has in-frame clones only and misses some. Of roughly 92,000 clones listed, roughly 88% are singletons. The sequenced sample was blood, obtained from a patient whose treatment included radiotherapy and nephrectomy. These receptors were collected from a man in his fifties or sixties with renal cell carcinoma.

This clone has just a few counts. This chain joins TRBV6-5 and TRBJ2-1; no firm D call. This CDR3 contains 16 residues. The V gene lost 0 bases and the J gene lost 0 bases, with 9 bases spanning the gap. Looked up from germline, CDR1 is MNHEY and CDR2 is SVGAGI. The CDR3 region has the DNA TGTGCCAGCAGTTACTCTCCAGGTAACTCCTACAATGAGCAGTTCTTC. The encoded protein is CASSYSPGNSYNEQFF.

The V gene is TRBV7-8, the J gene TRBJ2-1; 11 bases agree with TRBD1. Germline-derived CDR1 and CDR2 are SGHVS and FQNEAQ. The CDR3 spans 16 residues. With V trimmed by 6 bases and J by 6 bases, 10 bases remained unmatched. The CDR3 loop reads CASRTLTGTGGNEQFF. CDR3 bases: TGTGCCAGCAGGACTCTAACCGGGACAGGGGGCAATGAGCAGTTCTTC.

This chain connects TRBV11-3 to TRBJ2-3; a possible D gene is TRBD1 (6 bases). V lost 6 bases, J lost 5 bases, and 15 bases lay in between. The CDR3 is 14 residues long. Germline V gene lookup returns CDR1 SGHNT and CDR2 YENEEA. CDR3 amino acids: CASSTGMSGDTQYF. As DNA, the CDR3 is TGTGCCAGCAGTACAGGGATGTCGGGAGATACGCAGTATTTT.

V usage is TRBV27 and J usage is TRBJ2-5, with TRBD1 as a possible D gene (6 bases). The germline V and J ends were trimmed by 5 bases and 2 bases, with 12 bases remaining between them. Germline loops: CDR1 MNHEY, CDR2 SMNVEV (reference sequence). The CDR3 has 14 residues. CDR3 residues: CASSPYRAQETQYF. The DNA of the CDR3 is TGTGCCAGCAGTCCCTACAGGGCGCAAGAGACCCAGTACTTC.

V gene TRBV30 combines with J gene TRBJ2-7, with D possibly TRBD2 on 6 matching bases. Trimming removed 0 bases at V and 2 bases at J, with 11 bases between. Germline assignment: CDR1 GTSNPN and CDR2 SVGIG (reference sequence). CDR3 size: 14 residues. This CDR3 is CAWSVGGTAYEQYF. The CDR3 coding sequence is TGTGCCTGGAGTGTCGGCGGGACCGCCTACGAGCAGTACTTC.

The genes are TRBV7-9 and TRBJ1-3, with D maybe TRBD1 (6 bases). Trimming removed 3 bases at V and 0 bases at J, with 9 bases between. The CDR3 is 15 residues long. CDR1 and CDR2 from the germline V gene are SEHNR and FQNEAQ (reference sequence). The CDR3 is CASSFEGGSGNTIYF. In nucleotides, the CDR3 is TGTGCCAGCAGCTTCGAAGGGGGCTCTGGAAACACCATATATTTT.

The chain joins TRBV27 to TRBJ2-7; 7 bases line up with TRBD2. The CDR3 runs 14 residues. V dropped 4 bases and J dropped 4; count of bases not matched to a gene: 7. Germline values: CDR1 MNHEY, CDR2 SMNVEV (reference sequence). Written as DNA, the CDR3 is TGTGCCAGCAGTTACGCGGGGACTATATACGAGCAGTACTTC. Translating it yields CASSYAGTIYEQYF.

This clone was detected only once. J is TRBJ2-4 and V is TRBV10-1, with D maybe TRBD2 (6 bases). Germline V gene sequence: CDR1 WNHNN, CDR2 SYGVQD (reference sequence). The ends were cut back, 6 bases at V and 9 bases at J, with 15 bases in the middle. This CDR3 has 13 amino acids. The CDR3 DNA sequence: TGCGCCAGCAGCAACGCGGGATGGGGCATTCAGTACTTC. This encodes CASSNAGWGIQYF.

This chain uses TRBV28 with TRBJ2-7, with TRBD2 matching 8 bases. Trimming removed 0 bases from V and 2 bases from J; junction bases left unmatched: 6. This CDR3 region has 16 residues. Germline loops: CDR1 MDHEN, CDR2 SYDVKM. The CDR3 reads CASSLWVDGRAYEQYF. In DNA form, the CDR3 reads TGTGCCAGCAGTTTATGGGTCGACGGGAGGGCCTACGAGCAGTACTTC.

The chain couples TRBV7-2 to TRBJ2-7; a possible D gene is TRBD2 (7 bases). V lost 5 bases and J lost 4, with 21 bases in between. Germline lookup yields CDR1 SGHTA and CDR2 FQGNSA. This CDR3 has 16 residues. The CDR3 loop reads CASSPGEGVKAYEQYF. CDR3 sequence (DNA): TGTGCCAGCAGCCCAGGGGAGGGAGTTAAGGCTTACGAGCAGTACTTC.

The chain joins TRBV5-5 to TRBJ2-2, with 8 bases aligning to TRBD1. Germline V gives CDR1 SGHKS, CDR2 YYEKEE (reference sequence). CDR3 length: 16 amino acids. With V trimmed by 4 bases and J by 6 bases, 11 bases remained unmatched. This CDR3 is CASSPATGVHAGELFF. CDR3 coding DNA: TGTGCCAGCAGCCCAGCGACAGGGGTCCACGCCGGGGAGCTGTTTTTT.

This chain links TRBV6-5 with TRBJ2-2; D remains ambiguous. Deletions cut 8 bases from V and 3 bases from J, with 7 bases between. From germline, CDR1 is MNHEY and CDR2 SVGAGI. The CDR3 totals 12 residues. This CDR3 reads CASGDDTGELFF. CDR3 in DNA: TGTGCCAGCGGAGATGACACCGGGGAGCTGTTTTTT.

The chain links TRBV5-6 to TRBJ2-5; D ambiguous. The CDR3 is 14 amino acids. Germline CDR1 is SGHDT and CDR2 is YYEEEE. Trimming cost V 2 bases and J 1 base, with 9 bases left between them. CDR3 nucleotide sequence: TGTGCCAGCAGCTTCATCGCGTCCCAAGAGACCCAGTACTTC. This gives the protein CASSFIASQETQYF.

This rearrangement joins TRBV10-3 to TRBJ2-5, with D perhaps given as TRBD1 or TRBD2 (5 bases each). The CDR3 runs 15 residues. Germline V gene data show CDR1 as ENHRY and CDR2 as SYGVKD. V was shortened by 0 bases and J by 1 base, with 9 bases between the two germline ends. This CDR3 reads CAISESRDPQETQYF. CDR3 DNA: TGTGCCATCAGTGAGTCGAGGGACCCCCAAGAGACCCAGTACTTC.

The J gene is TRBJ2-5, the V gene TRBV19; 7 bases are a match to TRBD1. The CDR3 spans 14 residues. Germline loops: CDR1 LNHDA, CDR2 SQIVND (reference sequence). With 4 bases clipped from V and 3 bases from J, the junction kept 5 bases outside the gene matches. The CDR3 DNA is TGTGCCAGTAGTAGTGGACAGGCGGAAGAGACCCAGTACTTC. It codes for CASSSGQAEETQYF.

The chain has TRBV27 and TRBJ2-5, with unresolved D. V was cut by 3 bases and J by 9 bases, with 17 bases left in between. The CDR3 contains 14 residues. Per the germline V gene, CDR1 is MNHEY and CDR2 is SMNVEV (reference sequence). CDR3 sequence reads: CASSLRLPGMAQYF. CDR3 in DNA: TGTGCCAGCAGTTTGCGGCTCCCGGGTATGGCCCAGTACTTC.

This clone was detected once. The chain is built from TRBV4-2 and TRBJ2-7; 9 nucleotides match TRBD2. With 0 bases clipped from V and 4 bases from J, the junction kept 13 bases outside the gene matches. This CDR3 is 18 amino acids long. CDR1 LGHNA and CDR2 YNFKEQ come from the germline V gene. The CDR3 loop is CASSQERGGRATFYEQYF. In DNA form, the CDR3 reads TGTGCCAGCAGCCAAGAAAGGGGCGGGAGGGCCACTTTTTACGAGCAGTACTTC.

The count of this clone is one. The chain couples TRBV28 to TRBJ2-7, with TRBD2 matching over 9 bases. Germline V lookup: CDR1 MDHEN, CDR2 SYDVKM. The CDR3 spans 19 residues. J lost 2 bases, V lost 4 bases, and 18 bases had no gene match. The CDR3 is CASSSDSFVLAGVPYEQYF. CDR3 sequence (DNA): TGTGCCAGCAGTTCGGACAGTTTTGTATTAGCGGGAGTCCCCTACGAGCAGTACTTC.

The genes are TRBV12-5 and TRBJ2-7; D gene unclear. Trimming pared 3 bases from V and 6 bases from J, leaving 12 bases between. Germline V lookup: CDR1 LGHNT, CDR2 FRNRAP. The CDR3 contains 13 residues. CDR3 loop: CASGLSGNGEQYF. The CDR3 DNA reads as TGTGCTAGTGGTTTATCTGGGAACGGCGAGCAGTACTTC.

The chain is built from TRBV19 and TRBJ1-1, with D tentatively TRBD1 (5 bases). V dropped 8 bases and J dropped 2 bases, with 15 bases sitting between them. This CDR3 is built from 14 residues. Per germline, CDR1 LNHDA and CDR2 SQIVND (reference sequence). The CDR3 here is CASQHGALNTEAFF. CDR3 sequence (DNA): TGTGCCAGTCAACATGGGGCCCTTAACACTGAAGCTTTCTTT. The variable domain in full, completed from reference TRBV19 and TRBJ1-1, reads DGGITQSPKYLFRKEGQNVTLSCEQNLNHDAMYWYRQDPGQGLRLIYYSQIVNDFQKGDIAEGYSVSREKKESFPLTVTSAQKNPTAFYLCASQHGALNTEAFFGQGTRLTVV.